This T cell receptor (beta chain) originates from a study of graft-versus-host responses after intestinal transplantation. The wider study: Recipients across the board were started on anti-thymocyte globulin induction, then kept on tacrolimus and steroids for roughly 3 years. Study conclusions and caveats: Peak GvH clone levels in circulation were associated with early post-transplant HvG declines. Allograft clonal ratios (graft-versus-host to host-versus-graft) were high in patients who had graft-donor T cell macrochimerism.

The length of the CDR3 is 17 residues. Germline trimming cut 5 bases from V and 4 bases from J; bases unmatched to any gene: 12. From germline, CDR1 is LNHDA and CDR2 SQIVND (reference sequence). Repertoires were generated with immunoSEQ multiplex PCR, while TCRdb's copy carries only in-frame clones and drops some. The data contain about 150,000 clones, approximately 91% of them seen just once; the ten biggest clones take up approximately 0.2%. About this clone: Its antigen is not known.

The source material was unstimulated CD4+ T cells sorted from spleen or lymph node cells, sampled before intestinal transplant. The chain links TRBV19 to TRBJ2-2, with TRBD2 matching 8 bases. The receptor's source is a human donor who received an intestinal transplant. The CDR3 protein is CASSQIRAGAGTGELFF. The DNA for the CDR3 is TGTGCCAGTAGTCAAATCAGAGCGGGGGCGGGCACCGGGGAGCTGTTTTTT.